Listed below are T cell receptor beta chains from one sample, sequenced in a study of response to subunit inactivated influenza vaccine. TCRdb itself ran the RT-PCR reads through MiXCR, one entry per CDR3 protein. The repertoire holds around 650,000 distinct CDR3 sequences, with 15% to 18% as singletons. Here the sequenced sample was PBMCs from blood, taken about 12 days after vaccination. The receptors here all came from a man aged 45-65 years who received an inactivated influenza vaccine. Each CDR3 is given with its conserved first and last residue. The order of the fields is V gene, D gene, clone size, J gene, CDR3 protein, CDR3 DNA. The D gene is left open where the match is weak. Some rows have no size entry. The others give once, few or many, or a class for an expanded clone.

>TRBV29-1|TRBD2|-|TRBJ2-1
CSVATGGRGNEQFF
TGCAGCGTTGCCACGGGAGGGCGGGGCAATGAGCAGTTCTTC
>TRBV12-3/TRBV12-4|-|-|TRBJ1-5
CASSFAAHQPQHF
TGTGCCAGCAGTTTTGCAGCACATCAGCCCCAGCATTTT
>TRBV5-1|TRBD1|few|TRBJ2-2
CASSPLGGQGGTGELFF
TGCGCCAGCAGCCCACTAGGAGGACAGGGAGGTACCGGGGAGCTGTTTTTT
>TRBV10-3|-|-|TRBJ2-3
CAINPGLQADTQYF
TGTGCCATAAACCCTGGACTACAGGCAGATACGCAGTATTTT
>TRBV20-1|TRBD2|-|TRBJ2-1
CSARVRGGGSSSYNEQFF
TGCAGTGCTAGAGTACGCGGCGGGGGATCCAGCTCCTACAATGAGCAGTTCTTC
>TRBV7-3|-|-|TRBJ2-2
CASSMGGWNTGELFF
TGTGCCAGCAGCATGGGCGGGTGGAACACCGGGGAGCTGTTTTTT
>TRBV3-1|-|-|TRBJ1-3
CASSHTGVYGNTIYF
TGTGCCAGCAGCCATACCGGGGTCTATGGAAACACCATATATTTT
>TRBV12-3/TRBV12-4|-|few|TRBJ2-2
CASSHSGWNTGELFF
TGTGCCAGCAGTCATAGCGGATGGAACACCGGGGAGCTGTTTTTT
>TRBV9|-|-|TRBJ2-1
CASSVGGLYNEQFF
TGTGCCAGCAGCGTAGGTGGTCTATACAATGAGCAGTTCTTC
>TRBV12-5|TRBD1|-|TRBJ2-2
CASGPGGTGELFF
TGTGCTAGTGGTCCAGGGGGCACCGGGGAGCTGTTTTTT
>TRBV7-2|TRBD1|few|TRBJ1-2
CASSRRMDREVDF
TGTGCCAGCAGCAGGAGAATGGACAGGGAGGTTGATTTC
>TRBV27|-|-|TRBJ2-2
CASSLLPGDYTGELFF
TGTGCCAGCAGTTTACTCCCAGGGGACTACACCGGGGAGCTGTTTTTT
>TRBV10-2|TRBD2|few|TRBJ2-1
CASSWTSGGPSYNEQFF
TGCGCCAGCAGTTGGACTAGCGGGGGGCCCTCCTACAATGAGCAGTTCTTC
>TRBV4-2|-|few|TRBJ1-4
CASSQDSGRRGHEKLFF
TGTGCCAGCAGCCAAGATTCCGGCCGTAGAGGTCACGAAAAACTGTTTTTT
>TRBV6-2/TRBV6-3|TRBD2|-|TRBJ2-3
CASRAGGFQQYF
TGTGCCAGCAGGGCGGGAGGTTTCCAGCAGTATTTT
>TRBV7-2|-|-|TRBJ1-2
CASTRGGYGYTF
TGTGCCAGCACCCGAGGGGGCTATGGCTACACCTTC
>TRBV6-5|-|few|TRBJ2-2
CASSYSTAAQVSGELFF
TGTGCCAGCAGTTACTCGACGGCAGCTCAAGTTTCCGGGGAGCTGTTTTTT
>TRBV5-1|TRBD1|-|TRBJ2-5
CASSRDSIGTQYF
TGCGCCAGCAGCAGGGACAGTATCGGGACCCAGTACTTC
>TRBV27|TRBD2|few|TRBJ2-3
CASAGLAGGIMAQYF
TGTGCCAGCGCGGGGCTAGCGGGAGGCATTATGGCGCAGTATTTT
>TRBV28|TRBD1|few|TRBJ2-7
CASSSLGTGEAYEQYF
TGTGCCAGCAGTTCTTTAGGGACAGGGGAGGCCTACGAGCAGTACTTC
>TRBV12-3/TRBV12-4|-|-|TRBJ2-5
CASSLAGTLGVAQYF
TGTGCCAGCAGTTTGGCCGGGACCTTGGGTGTAGCCCAGTACTTC
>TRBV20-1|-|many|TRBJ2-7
CSARDHAGRVYEQYF
TGCAGTGCTAGAGATCACGCGGGACGGGTTTACGAGCAGTACTTC
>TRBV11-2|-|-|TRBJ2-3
CASSINGVGSTDTQYF
TGTGCCAGCAGCATCAACGGGGTTGGGAGCACAGATACGCAGTATTTT
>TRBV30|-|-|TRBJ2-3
CAWSVGSAGTDTQYF
TGTGCCTGGAGTGTAGGCTCGGCAGGGACAGATACGCAGTATTTT
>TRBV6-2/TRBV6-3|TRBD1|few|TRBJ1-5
CASRGQGSNQPQHF
TGTGCCAGCAGAGGACAGGGATCCAATCAGCCCCAGCATTTT
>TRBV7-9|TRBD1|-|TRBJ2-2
CASSLFEGANTGELFF
TGTGCCAGCAGCTTATTCGAGGGGGCTAACACCGGGGAGCTGTTTTTT
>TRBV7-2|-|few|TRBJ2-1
CASRTTGLLYNEQFF
TGTGCCAGCAGGACCACAGGGCTACTCTACAATGAGCAGTTCTTC
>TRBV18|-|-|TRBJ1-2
CASSPPGPANYGYTF
TGTGCCAGCTCACCACCGGGGCCCGCTAACTATGGCTACACCTTC
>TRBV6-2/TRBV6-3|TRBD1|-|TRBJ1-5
CASSFGTGGHQPQHF
TGTGCCAGCAGTTTCGGGACAGGGGGTCATCAGCCCCAGCATTTT
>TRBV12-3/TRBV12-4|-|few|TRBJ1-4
CASRQDRLNEKLFF
TGTGCCAGCAGGCAGGATCGCCTTAATGAAAAACTGTTTTTT
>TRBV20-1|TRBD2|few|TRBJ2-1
CSAQTSGSSYNEQFF
TGCAGTGCCCAGACTAGCGGGAGTTCTTACAATGAGCAGTTCTTC
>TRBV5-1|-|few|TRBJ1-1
CASSLDSEAFF
TGCGCCAGCAGCTTGGACAGTGAAGCTTTCTTT
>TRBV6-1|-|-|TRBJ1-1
CASSRTNLGNTEAFF
TGTGCCAGCAGCCGAACCAACCTGGGGAACACTGAAGCTTTCTTT
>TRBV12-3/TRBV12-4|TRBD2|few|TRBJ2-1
CASREREGHQEQFF
TGTGCCAGCAGGGAACGGGAGGGGCATCAGGAGCAGTTCTTC
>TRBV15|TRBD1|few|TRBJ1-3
CATSRVRHETGGAGNTIYF
TGTGCCACCAGCAGAGTCCGGCATGAGACAGGGGGCGCTGGAAACACCATATATTTT
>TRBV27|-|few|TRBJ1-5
CASRTGTGGNQPQHF
TGTGCCAGCAGAACCGGGACGGGAGGAAATCAGCCCCAGCATTTT
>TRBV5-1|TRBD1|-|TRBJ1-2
CASSPGTGGKYGYTF
TGCGCCAGCAGCCCGGGGACAGGGGGAAAGTATGGCTACACCTTC
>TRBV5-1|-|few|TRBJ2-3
CASSLYVQSTDTQYF
TGCGCCAGCAGCTTGTACGTGCAGAGCACAGATACGCAGTATTTT
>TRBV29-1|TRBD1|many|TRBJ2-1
CSVARTGDNSYNEQFF
TGCAGCGTTGCCCGGACAGGGGACAACTCCTACAATGAGCAGTTCTTC
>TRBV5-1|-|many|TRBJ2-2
CASSFGQGSTGELFF
TGCGCCAGCAGCTTTGGCCAGGGTAGCACCGGGGAGCTGTTTTTT
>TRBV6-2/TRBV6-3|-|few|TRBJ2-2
CASSYSILVHTGELFF
TGTGCCAGCAGTTACTCGATACTGGTCCACACCGGGGAGCTGTTTTTT
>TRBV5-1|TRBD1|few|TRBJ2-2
CASSLLGAGQGNTGELFF
TGCGCCAGCAGCTTATTGGGTGCGGGACAGGGAAACACCGGGGAGCTGTTTTTT
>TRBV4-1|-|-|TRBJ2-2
CASSQDSGTGELFF
TGCGCCAGCAGCCAAGATTCAGGGACAGGGGAGCTGTTTTTT
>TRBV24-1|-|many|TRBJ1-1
CATSDSGTVNTEAFF
TGTGCCACCAGTGATTCCGGGACGGTGAACACTGAAGCTTTCTTT
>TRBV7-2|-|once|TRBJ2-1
CASSLVPGQWGNEQFF
TGTGCCAGCAGCTTAGTGCCGGGTCAGTGGGGCAATGAGCAGTTCTTC
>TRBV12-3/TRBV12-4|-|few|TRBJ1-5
CASSSPATNQPQHF
TGTGCCAGCAGCTCACCGGCCACAAATCAGCCCCAGCATTTT
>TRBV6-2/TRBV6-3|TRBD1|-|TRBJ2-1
CASSRSQGVGGEQFF
TGTGCCAGCAGTCGATCACAGGGGGTAGGAGGTGAGCAGTTCTTC
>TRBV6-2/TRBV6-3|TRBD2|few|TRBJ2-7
CASSLPSGNREQYF
TGTGCCAGCAGCCTCCCTAGCGGGAATCGGGAGCAGTACTTC
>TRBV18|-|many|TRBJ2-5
CASSPRLEETQYF
TGTGCCAGCTCACCCCGTCTGGAAGAGACCCAGTACTTC
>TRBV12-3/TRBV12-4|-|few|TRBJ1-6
CASSSPTHSSYNSPLHF
TGTGCCAGCAGTTCCCCGACCCATAGCTCCTATAATTCACCCCTCCACTTT
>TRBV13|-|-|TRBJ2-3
CASSLRHGMGTDTQYF
TGTGCCAGCAGCTTGCGACACGGGATGGGCACAGATACGCAGTATTTT
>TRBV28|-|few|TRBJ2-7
CASTRPPQFDYEQYF
TGTGCCAGTACAAGACCCCCCCAATTTGACTACGAGCAGTACTTC